The T cell receptor (beta chain) under discussion was sequenced for a study of regulatory T cells in long-lasting Graves disease. The wider study: Antithyroid drug exposure in newly diagnosed Graves' patients had lasted under 3 months. Findings of the study overall: Repertoires from persistent disease leaned toward TRBV28, TRBJ1-2 and TRBJ2-5. Not thyroid tissue but only peripheral blood was studied.

CDR3 regions were amplified by Arm-PCR using iRepertoire HTBI primers to build TCR beta libraries. TCRdb re-called the multiplex PCR reads with MiXCR, one entry per CDR3 protein. The data hold hundreds of thousands of distinct CDR3 sequences, with roughly 18% observed a single time. About this clonotype itself: The target antigen is unknown.

Time point noted: newly diagnosed GD, antithyroid drugs for less than 3 months. Construction of the TCR library relied on RNA isolated from PBMCs. The CDR3 covers 14 residues. Trimming removed 7 bases from V and 8 bases from J, with 20 bases in between. Germline V gene lookup returns CDR1 SNHLY and CDR2 FYNNEI. This specimen was peripheral blood mononuclear cells (PBMCs), taken at new diagnosis, from a patient treated with antithyroid drugs. The rearrangement joins TRBV2 to TRBJ1-2; the D is unclear. This receptor was taken from a female donor with Graves disease. This CDR3 is CASKGLKDGMGYTF. The CDR3 DNA follows: TGTGCCAGCAAAGGACTCAAGGATGGGATGGGCTACACCTTC.